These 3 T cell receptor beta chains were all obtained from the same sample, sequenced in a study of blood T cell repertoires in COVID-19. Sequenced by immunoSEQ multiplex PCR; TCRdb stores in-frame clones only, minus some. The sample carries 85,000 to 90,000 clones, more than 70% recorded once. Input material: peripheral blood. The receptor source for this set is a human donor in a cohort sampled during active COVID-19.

CDR3 region: CASSFGLHGETQYF. The CDR3 DNA reads as TGCGCCAGCAGCTTTGGTCTTCACGGGGAGACCCAGTACTTC. The chain is built from TRBV4-3 and TRBJ2-5; D is uncertain. Germline V lookup: CDR1 LGHNA, CDR2 YSLEER. This CDR3 has 14 residues. Deletions cut 5 bases from V and 5 bases from J, with 15 bases between.

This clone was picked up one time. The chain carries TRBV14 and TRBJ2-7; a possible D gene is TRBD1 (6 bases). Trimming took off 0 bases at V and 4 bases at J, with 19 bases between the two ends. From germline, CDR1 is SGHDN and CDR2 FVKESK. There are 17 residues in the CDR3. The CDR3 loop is CASSQERFQLQGYEQYF. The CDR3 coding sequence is TGTGCCAGCAGCCAAGAAAGATTCCAGTTGCAGGGGTACGAGCAGTACTTC.

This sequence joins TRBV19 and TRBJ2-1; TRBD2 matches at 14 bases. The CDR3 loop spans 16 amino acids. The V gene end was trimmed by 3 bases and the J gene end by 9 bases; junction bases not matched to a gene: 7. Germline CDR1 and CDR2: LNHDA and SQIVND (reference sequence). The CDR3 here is CASSIRLAGGSGEQFF. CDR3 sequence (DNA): TGTGCCAGTAGTATCCGACTAGCGGGGGGGAGCGGTGAGCAGTTCTTC.